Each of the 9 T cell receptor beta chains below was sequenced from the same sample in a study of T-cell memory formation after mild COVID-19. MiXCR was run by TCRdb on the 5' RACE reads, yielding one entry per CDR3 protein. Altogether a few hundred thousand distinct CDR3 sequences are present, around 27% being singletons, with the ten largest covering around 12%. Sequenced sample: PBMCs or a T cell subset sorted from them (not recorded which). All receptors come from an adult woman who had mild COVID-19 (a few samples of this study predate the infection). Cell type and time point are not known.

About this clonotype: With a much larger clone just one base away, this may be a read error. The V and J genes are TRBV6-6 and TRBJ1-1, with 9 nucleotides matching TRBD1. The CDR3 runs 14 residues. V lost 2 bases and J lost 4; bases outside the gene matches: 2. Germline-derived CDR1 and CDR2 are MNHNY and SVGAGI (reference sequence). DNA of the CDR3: TGTGCCAGCAGTTACGGACAGGGGACCACTGAAGCTTTCTTT. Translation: CASSYGQGTTEAFF.

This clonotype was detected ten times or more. CDR3 amino acids: CASSPGRKNTEAFF. As DNA, the CDR3 is TGTGCCAGCTCACCAGGGAGGAAGAACACTGAAGCTTTCTTT. The chain couples TRBV18 to TRBJ1-1; no clear D. V lost 2 bases, J lost 1 base, and 8 bases lay in between. CDR1 is KGHSH, CDR2 LQKENI, per germline. This CDR3 has 14 residues.

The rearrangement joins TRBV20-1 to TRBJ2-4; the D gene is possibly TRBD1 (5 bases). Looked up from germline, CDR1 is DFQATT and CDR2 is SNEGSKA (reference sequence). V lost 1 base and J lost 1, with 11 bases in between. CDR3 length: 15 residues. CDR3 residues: CSARVEGVAKNIQYF. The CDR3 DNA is TGCAGTGCTAGAGTTGAAGGGGTGGCCAAAAACATTCAGTACTTC.

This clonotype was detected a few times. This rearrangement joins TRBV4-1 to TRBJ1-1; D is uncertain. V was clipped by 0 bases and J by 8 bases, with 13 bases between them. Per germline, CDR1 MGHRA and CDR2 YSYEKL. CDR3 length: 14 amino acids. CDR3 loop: CASSQDRWETEAFF. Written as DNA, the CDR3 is TGCGCCAGCAGCCAAGATCGATGGGAGACAGAAGCTTTCTTT.

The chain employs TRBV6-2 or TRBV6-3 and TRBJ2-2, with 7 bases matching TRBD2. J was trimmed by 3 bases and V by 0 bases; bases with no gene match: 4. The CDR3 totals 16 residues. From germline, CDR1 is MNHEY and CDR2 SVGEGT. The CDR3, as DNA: TGTGCCAGCAGTTACTCAGGCAGCGGGGACACCGGGGAGCTGTTTTTT. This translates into CASSYSGSGDTGELFF.

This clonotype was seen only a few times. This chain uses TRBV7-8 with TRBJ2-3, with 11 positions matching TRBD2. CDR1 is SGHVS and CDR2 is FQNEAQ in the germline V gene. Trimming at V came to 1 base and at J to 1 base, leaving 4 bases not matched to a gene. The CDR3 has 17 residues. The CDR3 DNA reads TGTGCCAGCAGCTTAGATTCGACTAGCGGGGGCACAGATACGCAGTATTTT. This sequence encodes CASSLDSTSGGTDTQYF.

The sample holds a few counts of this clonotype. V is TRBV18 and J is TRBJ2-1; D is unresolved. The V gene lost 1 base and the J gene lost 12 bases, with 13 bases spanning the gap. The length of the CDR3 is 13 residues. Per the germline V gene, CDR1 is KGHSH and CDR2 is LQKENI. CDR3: CASSPHPGEAQFF. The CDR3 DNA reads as TGTGCCAGCTCACCACACCCAGGAGAGGCGCAGTTCTTC.

The CDR3 DNA follows: TGTGCCAGCAGTTTAAGGACCTATGGCTACACCTTC. It translates to CASSLRTYGYTF. The rearrangement links TRBV12-3 or TRBV12-4 to TRBJ1-2; no reliable D call. V was shortened by 2 bases and J by 4 bases, with 5 bases between the two germline ends. There are 12 residues in the CDR3.

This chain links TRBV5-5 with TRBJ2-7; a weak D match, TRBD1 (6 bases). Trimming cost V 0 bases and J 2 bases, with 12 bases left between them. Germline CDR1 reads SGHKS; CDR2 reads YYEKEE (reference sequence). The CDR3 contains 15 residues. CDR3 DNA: TGTGCCAGCAGCTTGGATACAGGGACGGCCTACGAGCAGTACTTC. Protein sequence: CASSLDTGTAYEQYF.